The 23 T cell receptor beta chains below all came from one sample that was sequenced in a study of control samples from healthy donors and cancer patients (TCRdb year 2020). Libraries were constructed by the immunoSEQ multiplex PCR assay. TCRdb took over this immuneACCESS table, retaining in-frame rearrangements with V and J assigned. Such tables are incomplete; in checked studies, under half of the missing clones stem from an unresolved V gene, and the remainder is unexplained. The sample table records roughly 29,000 clones; roughly 85% of these occur just once. Together, the top ten hold roughly a fifth of the sample. Material for sequencing was PBMCs. Receptors were obtained from a man aged 60 to 69 with head and neck cancer.

This clone has more than one count but fewer than ten. The rearrangement joins TRBV19 to TRBJ2-7; a possible D gene is TRBD2 (7 bases). V dropped 0 bases and J dropped 6 bases, with 12 bases sitting between them. In germline, CDR1 is LNHDA, CDR2 SQIVND (reference sequence). The CDR3 is 14 residues long. The CDR3 region has the DNA TGTGCCAGTAGTATAGAAGGGGGGGCCCGCGAGCAGTACTTC. It is translated as CASSIEGGAREQYF. The full variable domain, its missing parts supplied by reference TRBV19 and TRBJ2-7, is DGGITQSPKYLFRKEGQNVTLSCEQNLNHDAMYWYRQDPGQGLRLIYYSQIVNDFQKGDIAEGYSVSREKKESFPLTVTSAQKNPTAFYLCASSIEGGAREQYFGPGTRLTVT.

The rearrangement uses TRBV7-9 and TRBJ1-2, with TRBD1 matching 10 bases. CDR1 is SEHNR and CDR2 is FQNEAQ in the germline V gene (reference sequence). The V and J ends lost 7 bases and 6 bases, in that order; junction bases with no gene match: 8. The CDR3 totals 14 residues. The CDR3 spells CASIPTGGFDGYTF. CDR3 nucleotide sequence: TGTGCCAGCATCCCGACAGGGGGCTTTGATGGCTACACCTTC.

The gene calls are TRBV5-1 and TRBJ1-1, with D possibly matching TRBD1 (5 bases). Trimming removed 1 base at V and 4 bases at J, with 14 bases between. In germline, CDR1 is SGHRS, CDR2 YFSETQ. This CDR3 is built from 15 residues. CDR3 region: CASSLTGQAGTEAFF. In DNA, the CDR3 is TGCGCCAGCAGCTTGACGGGGCAAGCCGGCACTGAAGCTTTCTTT.

J is TRBJ1-5 and V is TRBV10-3; D is unclear. This CDR3 contains 12 residues. Germline loops: CDR1 ENHRY, CDR2 SYGVKD. V shed 10 bases and J shed 2 bases, with 9 bases lying between them. Here the CDR3 DNA reads TGTGCCACCGCGGAGGGCAATCAGCCCCAGCATTTT. It is translated as CATAEGNQPQHF.

CDR3 sequence: CASSGQGNTSPLHF. The CDR3, as DNA: TGTGCCAGTAGTGGTCAGGGGAACACTTCACCCCTCCACTTT. This sequence joins TRBV19 and TRBJ1-6, with D possibly matching TRBD1 (6 bases). Germline V gene data show CDR1 as LNHDA and CDR2 as SQIVND (reference sequence). V gave up 5 bases and J gave up 9 bases, with 14 bases separating them. This CDR3 is built from 14 residues. Complete variable domain (other parts from reference TRBV19 and TRBJ1-6): DGGITQSPKYLFRKEGQNVTLSCEQNLNHDAMYWYRQDPGQGLRLIYYSQIVNDFQKGDIAEGYSVSREKKESFPLTVTSAQKNPTAFYLCASSGQGNTSPLHFGNGTRLTVT.

The V call is TRBV7-9, the J call TRBJ1-1, with 7 bases fitting TRBD1. CDR1 is SEHNR, CDR2 FQNEAQ, per germline (reference sequence). V shed 8 bases, J shed 0 bases, and the junction held 6 bases outside the gene matches. The CDR3 length is 14 residues. The CDR3 is CASGLDRVNTEAFF. Written as DNA, the CDR3 is TGTGCCAGCGGCCTCGACAGGGTGAACACTGAAGCTTTCTTT.

The chain employs TRBV27 and TRBJ2-5, with D unclear. The germline V gene has CDR1 MNHEY and CDR2 SMNVEV (reference sequence). This CDR3 is built from 14 residues. The V end was cut by 3 bases, the J end by 4 bases, with 12 bases between. The CDR3 protein is CASSFLHLRETQYF. In nucleotides, the CDR3 is TGTGCCAGCAGTTTTTTACATTTAAGAGAGACCCAGTACTTC.

This clone is a singleton in its sample. The germline gene is not matched at one end of the junction; a read error may be the cause. Other DNA sequences in this sample translate to the same CDR3. CDR3 nucleotide sequence: TGCGCCAGCAGTTATCGTCAGAACTACGAGCAGTACTTC. It is translated as CASSYRQNYEQYF. V gene TRBV27 combines with J gene TRBJ2-7; D gene unclear. Germline V gives CDR1 MNHEY, CDR2 SMNVEV (reference sequence). The CDR3 loop spans 13 amino acids.

The rearrangement uses TRBV6-5 and TRBJ2-3; D not resolved. Looked up from germline, CDR1 is MNHEY and CDR2 is SVGAGI. V was pared by 7 bases and J by 0 bases, with 14 bases between. The CDR3 has 15 amino acids. In DNA, the CDR3 is TGTGCCAGCATTTCTTGGGCAGTTAGCACAGATACGCAGTATTTT. It codes for CASISWAVSTDTQYF.

The chain links TRBV7-9 to TRBJ1-3; 10 bases align to TRBD1. From germline, CDR1 is SEHNR and CDR2 FQNEAQ (reference sequence). Trimming removed 4 bases from V and 5 bases from J; junction bases left unmatched: 8. The CDR3 spans 16 residues. In DNA, the CDR3 is TGTGCCAGCAGCTCGGTTAATGACAGGGGGCGAAACACCATATATTTT. This codes for CASSSVNDRGRNTIYF.

The chain carries TRBV9 and TRBJ2-5; a possible D gene is TRBD1 (5 bases). The V end lost 1 base, the J end lost 2 bases, and 12 bases lay between the germline ends. This CDR3 contains 15 residues. Germline V gene sequence: CDR1 SGDLS, CDR2 YYNGEE. CDR3 region: CASSVQGRKQETQYF. CDR3 bases: TGTGCCAGCAGCGTACAGGGTCGGAAGCAAGAGACCCAGTACTTC.

The rearrangement links TRBV2 to TRBJ2-7; D is perhaps TRBD2 (6 bases). The CDR3 loop spans 15 amino acids. The germline CDR1 and CDR2 sequences are SNHLY and FYNNEI. The V gene lost 6 bases and the J gene lost 4 bases, with 19 bases spanning the gap. The CDR3 DNA reads as TGTGCCAGCAGGGAATCCGGGACTGGATTTTACGAGCAGTACTTC. This translates into CASRESGTGFYEQYF.

V gene TRBV3-1 (or the pseudogene TRBV3-2) combines with J gene TRBJ2-1; 8 bases map to TRBD2. V was clipped by 1 base and J by 7 bases; unmatched bases: 3. The CDR3 is 14 residues long. CDR1 is LGHDT, CDR2 YNNKEL, per germline (reference sequence). CDR3 in amino acids: CASSQGTSRNEQFF. As DNA, the CDR3 is TGTGCCAGCAGCCAAGGGACTAGCCGTAATGAGCAGTTCTTC.

The rearrangement links TRBV9 to TRBJ1-1; no clear D. V lost 4 bases and J lost 3, with 16 bases in between. The germline gives CDR1 SGDLS, CDR2 YYNGEE. This CDR3 has 15 residues. The CDR3 here is CASSPRPTWDTEAFF. DNA of the CDR3: TGTGCCAGCAGCCCCCGACCTACCTGGGACACTGAAGCTTTCTTT.

V gene TRBV11-2 combines with J gene TRBJ2-7, with D perhaps matching TRBD1 or TRBD2 (5 bases each). The V end was cut by 1 base, the J end by 2 bases, with 18 bases between. The CDR3 has 17 amino acids. The germline V gene has CDR1 SGHAT and CDR2 FQNNGV. The CDR3 bases are TGTGCCAGCAGCTTAGTTTCGGTCAGGGACGATGCCTACGAGCAGTACTTC. Translated: CASSLVSVRDDAYEQYF. Based on the CDR3 plus reference TRBV11-2 and TRBJ2-7, the full variable domain is EAGVAQSPRYKIIEKRQSVAFWCNPISGHATLYWYQQILGQGPKLLIQFQNNGVVDDSQLPKDRFSAERLKGVDSTLKIQPAKLEDSAVYLCASSLVSVRDDAYEQYFGPGTRLTVT.

The chain has TRBV15 and TRBJ1-5; weak D call: TRBD1 (6 bases). Trimming stripped 1 base from V and 5 bases from J, with 9 bases between. Germline V lookup: CDR1 LNHNV, CDR2 YYDKDF (reference sequence). CDR3 length equals 14 residues. The CDR3 loop is CATSRGEGDQPQHF. CDR3 DNA: TGTGCCACCAGCAGAGGCGAGGGGGATCAGCCCCAGCATTTT. The whole variable domain, remainder taken from reference TRBV15 and TRBJ1-5, is DAMVIQNPRYQVTQFGKPVTLSCSQTLNHNVMYWYQQKSSQAPKLLFHYYDKDFNNEADTPDNFQSRRPNTSFCFLDIRSPGLGDTAMYLCATSRGEGDQPQHFGDGTRLSIL.

This clone appeared a single time. V gene TRBV6-1 combines with J gene TRBJ2-7; a weak D match, TRBD2 (5 bases). V lost 1 base and J lost 1, with 14 bases in between. The CDR3 runs to 16 residues. Germline-derived CDR1 and CDR2 are MNHNS and SASEGT. The CDR3 DNA reads as TGTGCCAGCAGTGAAGGGGTCCAGCGGAGTTCCTACGAGCAGTACTTC. This encodes CASSEGVQRSSYEQYF.

This chain links TRBV30 with TRBJ1-5; tentatively, D is TRBD1 (5 bases). The V end was cut by 0 bases, the J end by 5 bases, with 17 bases between. CDR1 and CDR2 (germline): GTSNPN, SVGIG (reference sequence). The CDR3 is 16 residues long. CDR3 protein: CAWSVRGGAPDQPQHF. CDR3 nucleotide sequence: TGTGCCTGGAGTGTACGGGGAGGGGCGCCTGATCAGCCCCAGCATTTT.

The V call is TRBV5-5, the J call TRBJ2-2; D is possibly TRBD1 (6 bases). This CDR3 is built from 16 residues. CDR1 and CDR2 (germline): SGHKS, YYEKEE (reference sequence). The ends were cut back, 2 bases at V and 1 base at J, with 12 bases in the middle. This chain's CDR3 is CASSFYRDLNTGELFF. CDR3 coding DNA: TGTGCCAGCAGCTTCTACAGGGATTTGAACACCGGGGAGCTGTTTTTT. The full variable domain, completed using reference TRBV5-5 and TRBJ2-2, is DAGVTQSPTHLIKTRGQQVTLRCSPISGHKSVSWYQQVLGQGPQFIFQYYEKEERGRGNFPDRFSARQFPNYSSELNVNALLLGDSALYLCASSFYRDLNTGELFFGEGSRLTVL.

The chain recombines TRBV7-2 with TRBJ2-1; TRBD1 is a possible D gene (6 bases). From germline, CDR1 is SGHTA and CDR2 FQGNSA. The V end lost 5 bases, the J end lost 0 bases, and 11 bases lay between the germline ends. The CDR3 runs 15 residues. For the CDR3, the DNA is TGTGCCAGCAGCGACCGGGACAACTCCTACAATGAGCAGTTCTTC. Protein product: CASSDRDNSYNEQFF.

The gene calls are TRBV7-2 and TRBJ1-1; 8 bases align to TRBD1. Germline values: CDR1 SGHTA, CDR2 FQGNSA. This CDR3 comprises 15 residues. Trimming cost V 2 bases and J 4 bases; bases outside gene matches: 6. CDR3 region: CASSLQGAMSTEAFF. CDR3 nucleotides: TGTGCCAGCAGCTTACAGGGGGCTATGAGCACTGAAGCTTTCTTT.

This rearrangement joins TRBV10-3 to TRBJ2-3; no clear D gene. CDR3 length equals 13 residues. Per germline, CDR1 ENHRY and CDR2 SYGVKD. V lost 6 bases and J lost 0, with 7 bases in between. The CDR3, as DNA: TGTGCCATCAGGGACGGCAGCACAGATACGCAGTATTTT. It specifies CAIRDGSTDTQYF.

The V call is TRBV25-1, the J call TRBJ2-7; D is possibly TRBD2 (6 bases). Per the germline V gene, CDR1 is MGHDK and CDR2 is SYGVNS. This CDR3 region has 12 residues. V was trimmed by 4 bases and J by 10 bases, leaving 14 bases between them. DNA of the CDR3: TGTGCCAGCAGTGCAAATAGGCGGGACCAGTACTTC. It encodes CASSANRRDQYF.